The sequence of this T cell receptor beta chain was determined in a study of CD8 T cells in ankylosing spondylitis. General study points: Ankylosing spondylitis blood appeared to be characterized by a TCR beta motif of 7 to 9 highly homologous variants. It was reported that disease-linked clones were significantly enriched in matched ankylosing spondylitis synovial fluid.

The CDR3 sequence is 15 residues long. Trimming cost V 4 bases and J 10 bases; bases outside gene matches: 10. The germline CDR1 and CDR2 sequences are SGHTA and FQGNSA. TCRdb re-called the 5' RACE reads through MiXCR, storing one row per CDR3 protein. Here the sample spans around 540,000 distinct CDR3 sequences, more than 9.5% being singletons. A few counts support this clonotype. No antigen is known for it. The sequence came from a male donor with ankylosing spondylitis. The rearrangement links TRBV7-2 to TRBJ1-2, with TRBD1 matching 12 bases. Sequenced material: blood, either unsorted or a sorted T cell fraction (not recorded which). For the CDR3, the DNA is TGTGCCAGCAGCTCGCCGGGACAGGGGGCTAATGACTACACCTTC. Translated, it gives CASSSPGQGANDYTF.